The 9 T cell receptor beta chains below come from one sample, sequenced in a study of blood T cell repertoires in COVID-19. TCRdb keeps only in-frame clones here, not all; method: immunoSEQ multiplex PCR. The sample shows roughly 200,000 clones, roughly 85% of them seen only once. The sample was PBMCs or T cells enriched from blood (not recorded which). These receptors were taken from a man in his forties who had recovered from COVID-19.

The gene calls are TRBV7-8 and TRBJ2-1; D is possibly TRBD2 (5 bases). Trimming removed 3 bases from V and 6 bases from J, with 12 bases in between. Germline CDR1 is SGHVS and CDR2 is FQNEAQ. This CDR3 spans 14 amino acids. CDR3 in amino acids: CASSLTPGSNEQFF. The CDR3 DNA reads TGTGCCAGCAGCTTGACCCCGGGGTCCAATGAGCAGTTCTTC.

V gene TRBV6-5 combines with J gene TRBJ2-2, with 7 nucleotides matching TRBD2. The V gene end was trimmed by 4 bases and the J gene end by 4 bases; junction bases not matched to a gene: 3. The V gene's germline CDR1 is MNHEY and CDR2 SVGAGI. The CDR3 runs to 14 residues. CDR3: CASSFLAGTGELFF. The CDR3 bases are TGTGCCAGCAGTTTCTTAGCGGGCACCGGGGAGCTGTTTTTT.

J is TRBJ2-1 and V is TRBV9, with TRBD2 matching over 7 bases. CDR1 and CDR2 from the germline V gene are SGDLS and YYNGEE. The CDR3 is made up of 15 amino acids. After removal of 0 bases from V and 6 bases from J, the junction contained 6 bases not matched to a gene. CDR3 loop: CASSVAGGGGNEQFF. For the CDR3, the DNA is TGTGCCAGCAGCGTAGCAGGAGGCGGGGGCAATGAGCAGTTCTTC.

This chain uses TRBV2 with TRBJ2-5, with a tentative D call TRBD2 (5 bases). Germline V gives CDR1 SNHLY, CDR2 FYNNEI. Trimming removed 6 bases from V and 9 bases from J, with 14 bases in between. This CDR3 contains 12 residues. The CDR3 DNA reads TGTGCCAGCAGCCCTACCTGGGGAGCCCAGTACTTC. This sequence encodes CASSPTWGAQYF.

As to this clone: Other nucleotide sequences from this sample produce the same CDR3. The V call is TRBV18, the J call TRBJ2-2, with 7 bases lining up with TRBD1. V lost 1 base and J lost 1; bases outside the gene matches: 0. Germline V gene data show CDR1 as KGHSH and CDR2 as LQKENI. The length of the CDR3 is 15 residues. CDR3 DNA: TGTGCCAGCTCACCACGACAGGGGAACACCGGGGAGCTGTTTTTT. This translates into CASSPRQGNTGELFF. Looking up the rest from reference TRBV18 and TRBJ2-2 gives the full variable domain: NAGVMQNPRHLVRRRGQEARLRCSPMKGHSHVYWYRQLPEEGLKFMVYLQKENIIDESGMPKERFSAEFPKEGPSILRIQQVVRGDSAAYFCASSPRQGNTGELFFGEGSRLTVL.

This clone was seen just once. This chain connects TRBV7-2 to TRBJ1-5, with a tentative D call TRBD1 (6 bases). CDR3 length equals 14 residues. V lost 6 bases, J lost 0 bases, and 9 bases lay in between. Germline V gene data show CDR1 as SGHTA and CDR2 as FQGNSA. In nucleotides, the CDR3 is TGTGCCAGCAGACGGACAGTTAGCAATCAGCCCCAGCATTTT. Encoded protein: CASRRTVSNQPQHF.

The chain is built from TRBV7-2 and TRBJ2-7, with a possible D match to TRBD2 (6 bases). Trimming removed 1 base at V and 2 bases at J, with 15 bases between. The CDR3 is made up of 16 amino acids. Germline V lookup: CDR1 SGHTA, CDR2 FQGNSA. CDR3 DNA sequence: TGTGCCAGCAGCTTAGTCTCGGGGGAGTCCCCCTACGAGCAGTACTTC. It codes for CASSLVSGESPYEQYF.

The rearrangement joins TRBV6-5 to TRBJ1-1, with D possibly matching TRBD1 (6 bases). There are 15 residues in the CDR3. The germline V gene encodes CDR1 MNHEY and CDR2 SVGAGI. Trimming took off 6 bases at V and 1 base at J, with 15 bases between the two ends. The CDR3 here is CASRRRGGANTEAFF. The CDR3 DNA reads as TGTGCCAGCAGACGGCGGGGGGGGGCGAACACTGAAGCTTTCTTT.

V and J are TRBV5-1 and TRBJ2-1, with TRBD2 matching over 13 bases. CDR3 length: 16 residues. CDR1 and CDR2 (germline): SGHRS, YFSETQ. Trimming cost V 6 bases and J 8 bases; bases outside gene matches: 11. The CDR3 sequence: CASTKPGLAGIHEQFF. The DNA of the CDR3 is TGCGCCAGCACCAAGCCGGGACTAGCGGGAATCCATGAGCAGTTCTTC.